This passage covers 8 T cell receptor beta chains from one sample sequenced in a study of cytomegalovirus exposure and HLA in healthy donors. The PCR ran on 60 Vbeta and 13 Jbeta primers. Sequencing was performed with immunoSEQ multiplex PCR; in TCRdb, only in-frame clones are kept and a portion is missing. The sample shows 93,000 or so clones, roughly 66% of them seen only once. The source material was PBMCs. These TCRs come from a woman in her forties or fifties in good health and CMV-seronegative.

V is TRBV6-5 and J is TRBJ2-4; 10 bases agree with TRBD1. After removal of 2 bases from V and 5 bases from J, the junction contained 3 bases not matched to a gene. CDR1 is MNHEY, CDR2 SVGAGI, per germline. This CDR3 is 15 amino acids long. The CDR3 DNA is TGTGCCAGCAGTTACAGTGGGACAGGGGAAAACATTCAGTACTTC. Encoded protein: CASSYSGTGENIQYF.

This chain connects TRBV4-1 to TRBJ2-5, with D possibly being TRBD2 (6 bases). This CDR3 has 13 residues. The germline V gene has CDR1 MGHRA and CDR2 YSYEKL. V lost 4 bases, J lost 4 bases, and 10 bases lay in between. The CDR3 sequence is CASSRLASETQYF. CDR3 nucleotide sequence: TGCGCCAGCAGCCGTCTAGCGTCAGAGACCCAGTACTTC.

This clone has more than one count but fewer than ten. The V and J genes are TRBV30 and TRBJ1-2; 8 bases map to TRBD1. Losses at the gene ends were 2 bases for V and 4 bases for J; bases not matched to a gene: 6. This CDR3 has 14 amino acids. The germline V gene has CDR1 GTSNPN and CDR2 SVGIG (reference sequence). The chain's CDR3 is CAWSLQGVIYGYTF. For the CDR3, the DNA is TGTGCCTGGAGTTTACAGGGGGTGATCTATGGCTACACCTTC.

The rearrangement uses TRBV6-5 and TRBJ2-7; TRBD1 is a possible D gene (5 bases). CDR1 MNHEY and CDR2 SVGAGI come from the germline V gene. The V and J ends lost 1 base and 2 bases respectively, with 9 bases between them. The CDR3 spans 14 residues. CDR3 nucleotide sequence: TGTGCCAGCAGTTACTTTCCGGACACCTACGAGCAGTACTTC. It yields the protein CASSYFPDTYEQYF.

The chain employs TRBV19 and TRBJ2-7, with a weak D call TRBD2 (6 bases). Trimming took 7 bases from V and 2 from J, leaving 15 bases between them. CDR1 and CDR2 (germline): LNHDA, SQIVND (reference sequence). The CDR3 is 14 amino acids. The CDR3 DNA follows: TGTGCCAGTAATGGCGGGGTAGGGACCTACGAGCAGTACTTC. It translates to CASNGGVGTYEQYF.

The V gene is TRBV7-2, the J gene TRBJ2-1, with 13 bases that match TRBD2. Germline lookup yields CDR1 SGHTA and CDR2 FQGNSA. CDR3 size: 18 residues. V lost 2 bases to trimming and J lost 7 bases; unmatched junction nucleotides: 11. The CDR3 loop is CASSLMGRTSGSWNEQFF. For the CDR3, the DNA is TGTGCCAGCAGCTTAATGGGGCGGACTAGCGGGAGCTGGAATGAGCAGTTCTTC.

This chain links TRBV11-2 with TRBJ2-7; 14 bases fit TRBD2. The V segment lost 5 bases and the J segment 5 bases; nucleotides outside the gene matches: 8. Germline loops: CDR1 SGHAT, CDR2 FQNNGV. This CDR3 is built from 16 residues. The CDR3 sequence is CASSRVGLAGGDEQYF. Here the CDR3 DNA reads TGTGCCAGCAGCCGGGTTGGACTAGCGGGAGGTGACGAGCAGTACTTC.

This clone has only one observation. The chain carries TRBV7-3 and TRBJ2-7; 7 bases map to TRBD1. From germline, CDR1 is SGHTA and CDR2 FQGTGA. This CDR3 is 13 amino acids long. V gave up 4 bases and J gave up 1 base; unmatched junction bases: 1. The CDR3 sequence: CASSSDRSYEQYF. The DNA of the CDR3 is TGTGCCAGCAGCTCGGACAGGTCCTACGAGCAGTACTTC. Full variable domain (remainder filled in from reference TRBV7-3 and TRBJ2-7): GAGVSQTPSNKVTEKGKYVELRCDPISGHTALYWYRQSLGQGPEFLIYFQGTGAADDSGLPNDRFFAVRPEGSVSTLKIQRTERGDSAVYLCASSSDRSYEQYFGPGTRLTVT.